These 10 T cell receptor beta chains came from one sample sequenced in a study of cytomegalovirus exposure and HLA in healthy donors. Researchers ran the PCR with 60 Vbeta and 13 Jbeta primers. Produced via immunoSEQ multiplex PCR; TCRdb's table is partial and in-frame only. The table lists some 170,000 clones, about two thirds of them singletons, with over 2% in the top ten. Input material: PBMCs. All receptors derive from a human donor in good health.

This clone was seen once. The chain combines TRBV19 with TRBJ1-5; D perhaps matches TRBD1 (5 bases). Trimming removed 6 bases at V and 2 bases at J, with 11 bases between. CDR3 size: 14 residues. Germline-derived CDR1 and CDR2 are LNHDA and SQIVND (reference sequence). The DNA for the CDR3 is TGTGCCAGTAGAACTTTACAGGGCAATCAGCCCCAGCATTTT. Its protein product is CASRTLQGNQPQHF.

The chain links TRBV15 to TRBJ2-7; 8 bases line up with TRBD1. The V and J ends lost 0 bases and 4 bases, in that order; junction bases with no gene match: 5. CDR1 and CDR2 (germline): LNHNV, YYDKDF (reference sequence). CDR3 length: 15 amino acids. CDR3 DNA sequence: TGTGCCACCAGCAGAGATCTAGGACAGGGTTACGAGCAGTACTTC. Translated: CATSRDLGQGYEQYF.

DNA for the CDR3: TGCGCCAGCAGGGACCGGGACAGGGTGGCCACAGATACGCAGTATTTT. Its protein product is CASRDRDRVATDTQYF. The chain carries TRBV10-2 and TRBJ2-3, with 9 bases lining up with TRBD1. The germline gives CDR1 WSHSY, CDR2 SAAADI. V lost 6 bases and J lost 2; bases outside the gene matches: 9. This CDR3 is built from 16 residues.

The V gene is TRBV11-2, the J gene TRBJ1-3; a weak D match, TRBD1 (5 bases). The germline gives CDR1 SGHAT, CDR2 FQNNGV. Trimming took off 0 bases at V and 0 bases at J, with 12 bases between the two ends. This CDR3 is 17 amino acids long. CDR3 DNA sequence: TGTGCCAGCAGCTTAGATCAGTTTGGGGCCTCTGGAAACACCATATATTTT. Translated, it gives CASSLDQFGASGNTIYF. Supplemented by reference TRBV11-2 and TRBJ1-3, the full variable domain reads EAGVAQSPRYKIIEKRQSVAFWCNPISGHATLYWYQQILGQGPKLLIQFQNNGVVDDSQLPKDRFSAERLKGVDSTLKIQPAKLEDSAVYLCASSLDQFGASGNTIYFGEGSWLTVV.

The J gene is TRBJ2-1, the V gene TRBV5-6; D is undetermined. The CDR3 is made up of 15 amino acids. V was shortened by 1 base and J by 8 bases, with 16 bases between the two germline ends. Germline V gene data show CDR1 as SGHDT and CDR2 as YYEEEE. CDR3 nucleotide sequence: TGTGCCAGCAGCTTGTCCATTACTATACGGGATGAGCAGTTCTTC. This encodes CASSLSITIRDEQFF.

The chain uses TRBV5-7 and TRBJ2-5; 7 bases align to TRBD2. TRBV5-7 is marked as an open reading frame, function uncertain. CDR3 length: 15 amino acids. V lost 0 bases and J lost 4; bases outside the gene matches: 6. CDR3 in DNA: TGTGCCAGCAGCTTGGCGATCCGGGGGGTAGAGACCCAGTACTTC. Amino acid sequence: CASSLAIRGVETQYF.

The chain carries TRBV12-1 and TRBJ1-5. TRBV12-1 corresponds to a pseudogene. The CDR3 length is 17 residues. CDR3 coding DNA: TGTGCCAGCATCAAGCGGGGGGAGAGACGGAGCAATCAGCCCCAGCATTTT. It codes for CASIKRGERRSNQPQHF.

DNA of the CDR3: TGTGCCAGCAGCCAGGTTCCAGCCTACGAGCAGTACTTC. Protein: CASSQVPAYEQYF. This rearrangement joins TRBV11-2 to TRBJ2-5; D uncertain. The J call is uncertain, as TRBJ2-7 better fits the DNA end. The CDR3 runs to 13 residues. Germline V gives CDR1 SGHAT, CDR2 FQNNGV.

A single count supports this clone. CDR3 in amino acids: CASMAGPQDRLPLHF. The CDR3, as DNA: TGCGCCAGCATGGCGGGACCCCAAGACCGTTTGCCCCTCCACTTT. The chain has TRBV5-1 and TRBJ1-6, with a possible D match to TRBD1 (5 bases). Germline V gene sequence: CDR1 SGHRS, CDR2 YFSETQ. With 6 bases removed from V and 13 bases from J, the gap between germline ends came to 23 bases. CDR3 length equals 15 residues.

J is TRBJ1-4 and V is TRBV19, with TRBD1 matching over 8 bases. Per germline, CDR1 LNHDA and CDR2 SQIVND (reference sequence). The CDR3 loop spans 16 amino acids. J was trimmed by 8 bases and V by 7 bases; bases with no gene match: 15. In nucleotides, the CDR3 is TGTGCCAGTAAAGATTGGACAGGGTTCAGTGGGGAAAAACTGTTTTTT. This gives the protein CASKDWTGFSGEKLFF.